These 16 T cell receptor beta chains were all obtained from the same sample, sequenced in a study of CD8+ T cells in alopecia areata. Extracted RNA was reverse transcribed, and the resulting cDNA served as sequencing template. Clones were sequenced by immunoSEQ multiplex PCR, and TCRdb holds only the in-frame ones, with some missing. The sample lists about 200,000 clones; roughly 57% were seen once. The starting material was CD4+ T cells sorted from blood, obtained at week 0. The receptors come from a human donor with alopecia areata.

The V gene is TRBV30, the J gene TRBJ1-1; D might be TRBD1 (5 bases). The CDR3 covers 13 residues. With 4 bases removed from V and 1 base from J, the gap between germline ends came to 10 bases. The V gene's germline CDR1 is GTSNPN and CDR2 SVGIG (reference sequence). CDR3 nucleotides: TGTGCCTGGATTTGGGGGGGGAACACTGAAGCTTTCTTT. It codes for CAWIWGGNTEAFF.

The CDR3 nucleotides read TGTGCCTGGAGTGTACAGACAGTATATGGCTACACCTTC. Its translation: CAWSVQTVYGYTF. The chain couples TRBV30 to TRBJ1-2; tentative D call: TRBD1 (5 bases). Germline V lookup: CDR1 GTSNPN, CDR2 SVGIG (reference sequence). V lost 0 bases and J 5 bases, leaving 10 bases between the germline ends. CDR3 length equals 13 residues.

The rearrangement joins TRBV6-6 to TRBJ2-5, with 10 positions matching TRBD1. The end of the DNA is better explained by TRBJ2-7, so the J call may be wrong. The CDR3 consists of 15 residues. Germline V CDR1 and CDR2: MNHNY, SVGAGI (reference sequence). CDR3 DNA sequence: TGTGCCAGCAAGGATCTGGGACAGGGGACCTACGAGCAGTACTTC. Protein: CASKDLGQGTYEQYF.

The V call is TRBV5-1, the J call TRBJ2-5, with D hard to call. From germline, CDR1 is SGHRS and CDR2 YFSETQ. This CDR3 has 14 amino acids. V was trimmed by 4 bases and J by 5 bases, leaving 15 bases between them. The CDR3 region is CASSRHNPPETQYF. The CDR3 DNA reads as TGCGCCAGCAGCCGACACAATCCCCCCGAGACCCAGTACTTC.

At least ten counts were recorded for this clone. V gene TRBV7-3 combines with J gene TRBJ1-6; the D gene is possibly TRBD1 (5 bases). The CDR3 length is 14 residues. Germline V lookup: CDR1 SGHTA, CDR2 FQGTGA. Trimming took off 2 bases at V and 3 bases at J, with 5 bases between the two ends. This CDR3 is CASSLGGYNSPLHF. CDR3 bases: TGTGCCAGCAGCTTAGGGGGCTATAATTCACCCCTCCACTTT.

This chain uses TRBV6-6 with TRBJ1-5; TRBD1 might be the D (5 bases). The CDR3 is 14 residues long. CDR1 and CDR2 (germline): MNHNY, SVGAGI (reference sequence). V dropped 5 bases and J dropped 2 bases, with 10 bases sitting between them. The CDR3 here is CASSGTGGNQPQHF. The CDR3 nucleotides are TGTGCCAGCAGTGGGACGGGGGGCAATCAGCCCCAGCATTTT.

The rearrangement uses TRBV11-3 and TRBJ2-2; D unresolved. Germline V lookup: CDR1 SGHNT, CDR2 YENEEA. There are 17 residues in the CDR3. The V and J ends lost 0 bases and 1 base respectively, with 12 bases between them. This chain's CDR3 is CASSLEQMEKNTGELFF. CDR3 DNA: TGTGCCAGCAGCTTAGAGCAGATGGAGAAGAACACCGGGGAGCTGTTTTTT.

The CDR3, as DNA: TGTGCCAGCAGCTTCAGGACAAAATACGAGCAGTACTTC. Translating it yields CASSFRTKYEQYF. The chain combines TRBV13 with TRBJ2-7, with a tentative D call TRBD1 (5 bases). This CDR3 region has 13 residues. From germline, CDR1 is PRHDT and CDR2 FYEKMQ (reference sequence). The germline V and J ends were trimmed by 3 bases and 4 bases, with 10 bases remaining between them. Filled out from reference TRBV13 and TRBJ2-7, the complete variable domain reads AAGVIQSPRHLIKEKRETATLKCYPIPRHDTVYWYQQGPGQDPQFLISFYEKMQSDKGSIPDRFSAQQFSDYHSELNMSSLELGDSALYFCASSFRTKYEQYFGPGTRLTVT.

This clone was detected ten times or more. The V call is TRBV18, the J call TRBJ1-3; TRBD1 might be the D (5 bases). This CDR3 comprises 15 residues. Germline loops: CDR1 KGHSH, CDR2 LQKENI. V was clipped by 5 bases and J by 6 bases, with 17 bases between them. The CDR3 coding sequence is TGTGCCAGCTCATCCCGACAGCAAAGTGAAAACACCATATATTTT. It encodes CASSSRQQSENTIYF.

V usage is TRBV5-6 and J usage is TRBJ1-2; D call uncertain. CDR3 length: 13 amino acids. V lost 0 bases and J 11 bases, leaving 14 bases between the germline ends. Germline loops: CDR1 SGHDT, CDR2 YYEEEE. Written as DNA, the CDR3 is TGTGCCAGCAGCTTGGGCTCTACCGACCGGTACACCTTC. Encoded protein: CASSLGSTDRYTF.

The chain uses TRBV6-5 and TRBJ1-4; 10 nucleotides align to TRBD1. There are 14 residues in the CDR3. Losses at the gene ends were 5 bases for V and 10 bases for J; bases not matched to a gene: 7. CDR1 and CDR2 from the germline V gene are MNHEY and SVGAGI. This CDR3 reads CASSPGQGQGKLFF. CDR3 DNA: TGTGCCAGCAGTCCGGGACAGGGGCAGGGAAAACTGTTTTTT.

The chain joins TRBV5-1 to TRBJ2-7; 10 nucleotides align to TRBD2. Losses at the gene ends were 7 bases for V and 2 bases for J; bases not matched to a gene: 6. The CDR3 loop spans 14 amino acids. Germline V gene data show CDR1 as SGHRS and CDR2 as YFSETQ. The DNA for the CDR3 is TGCGCCAGCCGTAGCGGGAGGACCGCCTACGAGCAGTACTTC. It codes for CASRSGRTAYEQYF.

CDR3 protein: CASSREARLSTDTQYF. CDR3 sequence (DNA): TGTGCCAGCAGTAGAGAGGCCAGACTTAGCACAGATACGCAGTATTTT. This chain uses TRBV27 with TRBJ2-3, with unresolved D. Trimming shortened V by 5 bases and J by 0 bases, and 15 bases separated the two germline ends. The CDR3 length is 16 residues. CDR1 is MNHEY and CDR2 is SMNVEV in the germline V gene (reference sequence).

A single count supports this clone. The chain has TRBV4-2 and TRBJ1-5; D is unresolved. V shed 3 bases and J shed 5 bases, with 5 bases lying between them. The CDR3 sequence is 12 residues long. Germline V lookup: CDR1 LGHNA, CDR2 YNFKEQ. In DNA, the CDR3 is TGTGCCAGCAGCCAGTCTCATCAGCCCCAGCATTTT. This sequence encodes CASSQSHQPQHF.

The chain employs TRBV6-1 and TRBJ1-4, with no clear D. Trimming shortened V by 3 bases and J by 3 bases, and 8 bases separated the two germline ends. The germline CDR1 and CDR2 sequences are MNHNS and SASEGT. The length of the CDR3 is 14 residues. CDR3 protein: CASSDGQANEKLFF. The DNA for the CDR3 is TGTGCCAGCAGTGATGGGCAAGCTAATGAAAAACTGTTTTTT.

This clone was recorded a few times. V is TRBV23-1 and J is TRBJ2-7, with D uncertain. TRBV23-1 is given ORF status, its function remaining uncertain. This CDR3 is built from 14 residues. V was shortened by 7 bases and J by 2 bases, with 15 bases between the two germline ends. CDR3 region: CASNPSSSAYEQYF. DNA for the CDR3: TGCGCCAGCAATCCATCGTCCAGCGCCTACGAGCAGTACTTC.